This T cell receptor beta chain is drawn from a study of Tregs in tolerant kidney transplant recipients. The CDR3 loop spans 15 amino acids. Trimming shortened V by 3 bases and J by 2 bases, and 11 bases separated the two germline ends. CDR1 and CDR2 (germline): SNHLY, FYNNEI. Libraries were prepared by immunoSEQ multiplex PCR; TCRdb keeps only in-frame clonotypes and omits some of them. The sample yields more than 75,000 clones, approximately 93% seen once. The chain combines TRBV2 with TRBJ1-5, with D possibly TRBD1 on 6 matching bases. The starting material was CD4+ T cells from blood, obtained before the transplant. This TCR came from a human donor who received a combined kidney and bone marrow transplant. CDR3 bases: TGTGCCAGCAGTGAGGACAGCGCGGGCAATCAGCCCCAGCATTTT. Encoded protein: CASSEDSAGNQPQHF.